This entry is about one T cell receptor (beta chain). Its antigen remains unknown. One end of the junction is discordant with germline, which a read error may explain. According to the study, genomic DNA was the template for TCR beta VDJ and CDR3 profiling. One entry per CDR3 protein, called by TCRdb with MiXCR from the reads. The table has about 150,000 distinct CDR3 sequences, 40% to 65% seen once. Previously, flow cytometry had revealed CD8+CD57+ cell expansion in the patients chosen for sequencing. Severe acquired aplastic anemia affected all patients. The data are from a study of CD8+CD57+ T cells in acquired aplastic anemia. Study-wide background: Sorted CD4+ and CD8+ cells gave a mean 3.2 ug DNA, range 0.2 to 27.4 ug. Study conclusions and caveats: Any difference that existed in CD8+ Simpson's diversity between patients and controls was not significant. The study identified roughly 31 CD8+ CDR3 sequences shared by patients and controls.

Germline-derived CDR1 and CDR2 are ENHRY and SYGVKD. The CDR3 consists of 13 residues. The chain employs TRBV10-3 and TRBJ1-1; D not certain. Source material: sorted CD4+, CD8+, or CD8+CD57+ T cells (not recorded which) from PBMCs. This TCR was recovered from a human donor with aplastic anemia. CDR3 region: CASSYGRSTEAFF. Here the CDR3 DNA reads TGTGCCAGCAGTTACGGGCGAAGCACTGAAGCTTTCTTT.